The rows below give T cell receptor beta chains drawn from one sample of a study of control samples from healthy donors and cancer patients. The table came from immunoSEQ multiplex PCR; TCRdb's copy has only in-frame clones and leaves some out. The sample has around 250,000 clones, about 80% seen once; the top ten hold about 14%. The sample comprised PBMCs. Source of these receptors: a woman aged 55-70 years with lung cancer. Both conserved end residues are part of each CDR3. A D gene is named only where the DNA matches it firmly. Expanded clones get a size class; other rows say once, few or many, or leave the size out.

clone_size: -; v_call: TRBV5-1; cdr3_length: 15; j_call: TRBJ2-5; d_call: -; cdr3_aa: CASSLSAGVLETQYF; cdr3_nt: TGCGCCAGCAGCTTGTCGGCAGGGGTTTTGGAGACCCAGTACTTC
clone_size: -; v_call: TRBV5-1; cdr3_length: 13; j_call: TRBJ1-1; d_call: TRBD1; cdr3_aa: CASSLEGAQVAFF; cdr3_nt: TGCGCCAGCAGCTTGGAGGGGGCGCAGGTAGCTTTCTTT
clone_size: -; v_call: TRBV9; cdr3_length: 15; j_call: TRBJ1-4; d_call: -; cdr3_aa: CASSLGRTSGEKLFF; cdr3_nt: TGTGCCAGCAGCCTCGGGAGGACATCTGGGGAAAAACTGTTTTTT
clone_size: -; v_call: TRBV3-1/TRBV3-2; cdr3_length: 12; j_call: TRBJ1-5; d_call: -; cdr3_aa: CASSDPGRPQHF; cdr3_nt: TGTGCCAGCAGCGACCCGGGGAGGCCCCAGCATTTT
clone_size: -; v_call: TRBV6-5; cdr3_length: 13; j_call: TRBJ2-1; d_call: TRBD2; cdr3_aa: CASSLAGSYEQFF; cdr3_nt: TGTGCCAGCAGTCTAGCGGGGAGCTATGAGCAGTTCTTC
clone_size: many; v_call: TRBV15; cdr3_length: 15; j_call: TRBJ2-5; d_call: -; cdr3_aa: CATSRDNLAQETQYF; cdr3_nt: TGTGCCACCAGCCGGGACAACTTGGCCCAAGAGACCCAGTACTTC
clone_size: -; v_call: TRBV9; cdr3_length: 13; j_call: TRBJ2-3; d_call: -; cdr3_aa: CASGGDSTDTQYF; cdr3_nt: TGTGCCAGCGGCGGCGACAGCACAGATACGCAGTATTTT
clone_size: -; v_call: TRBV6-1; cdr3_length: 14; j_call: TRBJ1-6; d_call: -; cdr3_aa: CASSERTDNSPLHF; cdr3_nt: TGTGCCAGCAGTGAACGGACAGATAATTCACCCCTCCACTTT
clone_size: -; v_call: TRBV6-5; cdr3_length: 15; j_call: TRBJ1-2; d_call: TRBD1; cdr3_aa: CASSYDPTGRYGYTF; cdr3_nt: TGTGCCAGCAGTTACGACCCGACAGGGAGGTATGGCTACACCTTC
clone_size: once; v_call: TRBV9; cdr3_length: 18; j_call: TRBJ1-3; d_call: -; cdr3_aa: CASSVAPSAGGQGNTIYF; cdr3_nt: TGTGCCAGCAGCGTAGCTCCCTCCGCGGGAGGGCAAGGAAACACCATATATTTT
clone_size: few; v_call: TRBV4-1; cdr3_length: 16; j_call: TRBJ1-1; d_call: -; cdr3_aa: CASSQDLGGSNTEAFF; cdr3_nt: TGCGCCAGCAGCCAAGATTTGGGGGGCTCTAACACTGAAGCTTTCTTT
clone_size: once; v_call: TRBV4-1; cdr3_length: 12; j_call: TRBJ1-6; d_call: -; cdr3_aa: CASSVDNSPLHF; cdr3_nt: TGCGCCAGCAGCGTCGATAATTCACCCCTCCACTTT
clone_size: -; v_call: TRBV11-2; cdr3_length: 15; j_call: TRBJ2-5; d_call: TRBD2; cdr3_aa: CASSLGLAVVETQYF; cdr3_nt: TGTGCCAGCAGCTTAGGACTAGCGGTTGTTGAGACCCAGTACTTC
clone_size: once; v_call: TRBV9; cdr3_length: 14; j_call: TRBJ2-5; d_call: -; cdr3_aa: CASSDRRTEETQYF; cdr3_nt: TGTGCCAGCAGCGACCGACGGACGGAGGAGACCCAGTACTTC
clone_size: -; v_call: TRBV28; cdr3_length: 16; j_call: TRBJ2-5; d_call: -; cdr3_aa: CASSPTGGQWEETQYF; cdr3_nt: TGTGCCAGCAGCCCTACTGGGGGGCAGTGGGAAGAGACCCAGTACTTC
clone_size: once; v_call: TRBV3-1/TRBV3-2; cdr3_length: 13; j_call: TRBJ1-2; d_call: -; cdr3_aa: CASSQEQVGGYTF; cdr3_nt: TGTGCCAGCAGCCAAGAACAAGTGGGCGGCTACACCTTC
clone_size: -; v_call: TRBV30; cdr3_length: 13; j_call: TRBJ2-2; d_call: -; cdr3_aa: CAWSVRLAGELFF; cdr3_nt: TGTGCCTGGAGTGTACGATTGGCCGGGGAGCTGTTTTTT
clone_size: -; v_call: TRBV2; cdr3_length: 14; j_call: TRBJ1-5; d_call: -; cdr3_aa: CASSFGQANQPQHF; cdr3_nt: TGTGCCAGCAGTTTTGGGCAAGCGAATCAGCCCCAGCATTTT
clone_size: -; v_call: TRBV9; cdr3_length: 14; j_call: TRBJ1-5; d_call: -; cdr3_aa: CASSGTGFNQPQHF; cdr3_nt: TGTGCCAGCAGCGGTACGGGATTCAATCAGCCCCAGCATTTT
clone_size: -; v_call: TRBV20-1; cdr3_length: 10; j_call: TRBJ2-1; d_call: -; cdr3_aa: CSLALGEQFF; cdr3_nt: TGCAGCCTCGCCCTGGGTGAGCAGTTCTTC
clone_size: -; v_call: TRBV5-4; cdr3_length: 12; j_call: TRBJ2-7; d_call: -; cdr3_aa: CASSWDNYEQYF; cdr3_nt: TGTGCCAGCAGCTGGGATAATTACGAGCAGTACTTC
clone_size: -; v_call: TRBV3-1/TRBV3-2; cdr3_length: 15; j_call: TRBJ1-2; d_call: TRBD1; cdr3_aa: CASSRGTGPNYGYTF; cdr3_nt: TGTGCCAGCAGCCGCGGGACAGGGCCTAACTATGGCTACACCTTC
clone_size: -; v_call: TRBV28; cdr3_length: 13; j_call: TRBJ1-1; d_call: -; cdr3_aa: CASTTGRYTEAFF; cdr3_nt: TGTGCCAGCACCACGGGACGGTACACTGAAGCTTTCTTT
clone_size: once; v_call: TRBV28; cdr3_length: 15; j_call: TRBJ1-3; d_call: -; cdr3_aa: CASSPSTGFGNTIYF; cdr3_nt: TGTGCCAGCAGTCCGTCCACAGGGTTTGGAAACACCATATATTTT
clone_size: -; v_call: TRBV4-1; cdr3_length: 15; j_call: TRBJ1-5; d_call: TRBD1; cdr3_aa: CASSKDGTGNQPQHF; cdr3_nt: TGCGCCAGCAGCAAAGACGGGACAGGGAATCAGCCCCAGCATTTT
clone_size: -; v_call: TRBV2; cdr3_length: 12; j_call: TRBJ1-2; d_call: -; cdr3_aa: CASSGRGRGYTF; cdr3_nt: TGTGCCAGCAGTGGGAGGGGTCGGGGCTACACCTTC
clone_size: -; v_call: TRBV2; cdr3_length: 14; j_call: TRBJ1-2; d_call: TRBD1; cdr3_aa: CASRTGTGSYGYTF; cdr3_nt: TGTGCCAGCAGGACCGGGACAGGCAGCTATGGCTACACCTTC
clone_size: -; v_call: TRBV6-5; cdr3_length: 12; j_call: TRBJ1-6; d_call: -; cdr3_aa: CASGGKNSPLHF; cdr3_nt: TGTGCCAGCGGGGGTAAAAATTCACCCCTCCACTTT
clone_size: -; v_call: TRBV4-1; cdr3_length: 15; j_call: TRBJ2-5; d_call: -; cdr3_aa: CASSQERQGLGAQYF; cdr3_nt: TGCGCCAGCAGCCAAGAGCGGCAGGGCCTGGGAGCCCAGTACTTC
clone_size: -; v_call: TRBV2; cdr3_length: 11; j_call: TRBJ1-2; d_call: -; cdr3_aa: CASSEQDGYTF; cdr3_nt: TGTGCCAGCAGTGAGCAGGATGGCTACACCTTC
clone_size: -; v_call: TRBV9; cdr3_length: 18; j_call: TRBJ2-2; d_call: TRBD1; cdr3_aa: CASSVVPDDRGRTGELFF; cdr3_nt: TGTGCCAGCAGCGTAGTCCCCGACGACAGGGGGCGAACCGGGGAGCTGTTTTTT
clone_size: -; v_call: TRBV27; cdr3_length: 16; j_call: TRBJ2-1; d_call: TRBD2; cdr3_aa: CASSRLAGQFYNEQFF; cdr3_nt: TGTGCCAGCAGTCGATTAGCGGGACAATTTTACAATGAGCAGTTCTTC
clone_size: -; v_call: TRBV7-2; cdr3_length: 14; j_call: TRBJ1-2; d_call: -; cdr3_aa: CASSLAWGGYGYTF; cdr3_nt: TGTGCCAGCAGCTTAGCGTGGGGGGGATATGGCTACACCTTC
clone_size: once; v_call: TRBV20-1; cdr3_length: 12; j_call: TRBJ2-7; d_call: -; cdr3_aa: CSASPSLYEQYF; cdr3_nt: TGCAGTGCTAGTCCCTCTCTTTACGAGCAGTACTTC
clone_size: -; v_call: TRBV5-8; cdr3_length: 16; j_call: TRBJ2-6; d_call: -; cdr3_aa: CASSSYRVSGANVLTF; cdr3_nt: TGTGCCAGCAGCTCATACAGGGTCTCCGGGGCCAACGTCCTGACTTTC
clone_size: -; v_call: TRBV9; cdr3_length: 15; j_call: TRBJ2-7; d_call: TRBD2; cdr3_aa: CASSGTSGRVDEQYF; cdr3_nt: TGTGCCAGCAGCGGGACTAGCGGGAGGGTCGACGAGCAGTACTTC
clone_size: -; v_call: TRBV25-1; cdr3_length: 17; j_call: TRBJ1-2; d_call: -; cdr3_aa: CASSVAYMGGDFYGYTF; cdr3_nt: TGTGCCAGCAGTGTGGCGTATATGGGGGGCGACTTCTATGGCTACACCTTC
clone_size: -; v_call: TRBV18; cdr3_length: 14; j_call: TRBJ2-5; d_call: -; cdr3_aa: CASSPLAFQETQYF; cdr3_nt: TGTGCCAGCTCACCACTTGCCTTCCAAGAGACCCAGTACTTC
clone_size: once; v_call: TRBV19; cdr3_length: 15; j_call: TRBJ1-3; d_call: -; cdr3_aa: CASTSGTRLGNTIYF; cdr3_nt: TGTGCCAGTACGAGCGGGACCCGACTAGGAAACACCATATATTTT
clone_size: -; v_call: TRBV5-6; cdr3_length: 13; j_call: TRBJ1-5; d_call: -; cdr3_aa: CASSLGPNQPQHF; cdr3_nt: TGTGCCAGCAGCCTAGGACCGAATCAGCCCCAGCATTTT
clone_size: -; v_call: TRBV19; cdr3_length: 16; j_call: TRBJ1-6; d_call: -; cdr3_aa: CASQPAQGSYNSPLHF; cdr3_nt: TGTGCCAGCCAACCTGCCCAGGGCTCCTATAATTCACCCCTCCACTTT
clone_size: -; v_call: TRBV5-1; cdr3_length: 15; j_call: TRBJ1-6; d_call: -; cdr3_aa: CASSLSATDLRTLHF; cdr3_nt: TGCGCCAGCAGCTTGTCCGCGACGGACCTGAGGACCCTCCACTTT
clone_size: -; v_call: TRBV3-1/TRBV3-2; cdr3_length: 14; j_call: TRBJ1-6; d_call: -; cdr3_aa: CASSQGTGNSPLHF; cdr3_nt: TGTGCCAGCAGCCAAGGAACAGGCAATTCACCCCTCCACTTT
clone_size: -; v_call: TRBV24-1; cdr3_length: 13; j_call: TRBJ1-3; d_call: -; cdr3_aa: CATSGISGNTIYF; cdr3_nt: TGTGCCACCAGTGGGATCTCTGGAAACACCATATATTTT
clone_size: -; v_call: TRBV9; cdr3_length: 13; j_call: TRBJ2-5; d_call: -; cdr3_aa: CASSVDIQETQYF; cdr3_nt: TGTGCCAGCAGCGTAGACATCCAAGAGACCCAGTACTTC
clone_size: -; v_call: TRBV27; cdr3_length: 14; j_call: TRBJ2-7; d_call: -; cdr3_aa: CASSRGHSAGEQYF; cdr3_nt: TGTGCCAGCAGTCGGGGACACTCAGCGGGCGAGCAGTACTTC
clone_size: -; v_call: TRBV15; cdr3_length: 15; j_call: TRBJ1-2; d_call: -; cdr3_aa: CATSRDRQSLYGYTF; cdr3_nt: TGTGCCACCAGCAGAGATAGGCAGAGCCTCTATGGCTACACCTTC
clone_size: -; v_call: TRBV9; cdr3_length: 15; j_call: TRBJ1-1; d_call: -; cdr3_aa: CASSVGNRAKEEAFF; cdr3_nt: TGTGCCAGCAGCGTAGGTAACAGGGCGAAAGAGGAAGCTTTCTTT
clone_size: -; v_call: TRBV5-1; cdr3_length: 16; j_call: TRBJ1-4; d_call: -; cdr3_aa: CASSFGVSGLGEKLFF; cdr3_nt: TGCGCCAGCAGCTTTGGGGTCTCGGGGTTGGGTGAAAAACTGTTTTTT
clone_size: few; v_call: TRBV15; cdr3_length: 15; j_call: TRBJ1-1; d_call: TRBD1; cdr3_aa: CATSSPGTGETEAFF; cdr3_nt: TGTGCCACCAGCAGCCCCGGGACAGGCGAGACTGAAGCTTTCTTT
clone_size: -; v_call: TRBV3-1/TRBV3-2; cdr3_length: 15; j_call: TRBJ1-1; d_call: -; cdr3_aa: CASSQDLGRDTEAFF; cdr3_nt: TGTGCCAGCAGCCAAGATCTAGGTCGTGACACTGAAGCTTTCTTT
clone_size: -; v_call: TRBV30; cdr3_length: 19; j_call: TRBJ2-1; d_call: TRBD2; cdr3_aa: CAWSGRAGLAGGQDNEQFF; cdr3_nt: TGTGCCTGGAGTGGAAGGGCGGGACTAGCGGGAGGGCAGGACAATGAGCAGTTCTTC
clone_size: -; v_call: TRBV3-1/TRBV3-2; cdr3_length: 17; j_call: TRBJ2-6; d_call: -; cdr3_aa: CASSPRDGNSGANVLTF; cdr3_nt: TGTGCCAGCAGCCCCCGGGACGGTAACTCTGGGGCCAACGTCCTGACTTTC
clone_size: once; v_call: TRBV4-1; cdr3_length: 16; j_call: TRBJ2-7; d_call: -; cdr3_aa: CASSRQGGERSYEQYF; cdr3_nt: TGCGCCAGCAGCCGGCAGGGCGGGGAACGCTCCTACGAGCAGTACTTC
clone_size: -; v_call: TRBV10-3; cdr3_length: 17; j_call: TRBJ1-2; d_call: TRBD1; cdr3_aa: CAIREKGQGASNYGYTF; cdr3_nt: TGTGCCATCAGGGAGAAGGGACAGGGGGCCAGTAACTATGGCTACACCTTC
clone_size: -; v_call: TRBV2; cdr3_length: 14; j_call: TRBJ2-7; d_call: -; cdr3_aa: CASRVTGSSYEQYF; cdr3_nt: TGTGCCAGCAGGGTCACAGGGAGCTCCTACGAGCAGTACTTC
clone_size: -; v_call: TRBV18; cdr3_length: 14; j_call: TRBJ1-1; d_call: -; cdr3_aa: CASSPEAQGPEAFF; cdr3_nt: TGTGCCAGCTCACCAGAGGCACAGGGCCCTGAAGCTTTCTTT
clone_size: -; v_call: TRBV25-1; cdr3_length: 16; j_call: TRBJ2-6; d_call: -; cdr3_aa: CASSEFDGSGANVLTF; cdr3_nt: TGTGCCAGCAGTGAATTTGACGGCTCTGGGGCCAACGTCCTGACTTTC
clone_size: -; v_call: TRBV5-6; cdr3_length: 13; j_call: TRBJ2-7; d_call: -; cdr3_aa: CASSYLQVYEQYF; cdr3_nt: TGTGCCAGCAGTTACCTACAAGTCTACGAGCAGTACTTC
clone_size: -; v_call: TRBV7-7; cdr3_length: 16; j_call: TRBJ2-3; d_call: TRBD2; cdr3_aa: CASSLGPSGGTDTQYF; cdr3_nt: TGTGCCAGCAGCTTAGGGCCTAGCGGGGGCACAGATACGCAGTATTTT